This T cell receptor beta chain was identified in a study of T cells after posttransplantation cyclophosphamide. General observations from the study: Recipient CMV seropositivity and CMV reactivation strongly tracked TRB clonality. Blood and skin or GI T cell repertoires showed limited TRB overlap. Later blood repertoires were often dominated by clones from the donor CD8+ memory compartment.

V shed 6 bases and J 2 bases; nucleotides not matched to a gene: 1. The germline V gene encodes CDR1 SNHLY and CDR2 FYNNEI. This CDR3 is built from 13 residues. Turning to this clone: Its specificity is not known.

Profiling relied on immunoSEQ multiplex PCR, and the TCRdb table lists in-frame clones only, not all of them. The table shows 25,000 or so clones, with about 83% occurring only once. The specimen was PBMCs. The TCR originated in a woman between 55 and 75 years old with a blood cancer, CMV-positive, and with a related stem cell donor. The chain employs TRBV2 and TRBJ2-7, with 10 positions matching TRBD2. The CDR3 DNA follows: TGTGCCAGCAGGACTAGCGGGCCCTACGAGCAGTACTTC. Translated, it gives CASRTSGPYEQYF.